Sequencing of this T cell receptor beta chain was carried out in a study of cytomegalovirus exposure and HLA in healthy donors. It was with 60 Vbeta and 13 Jbeta primers that the PCR ran. Clones were sequenced by immunoSEQ multiplex PCR, and TCRdb holds only the in-frame ones, with some missing. Here the sample table reports 120,000 to 150,000 clones. From germline, CDR1 is LNHDA and CDR2 SQIVND (reference sequence). Trimming removed 7 bases from V and 4 bases from J; junction bases left unmatched: 13. The CDR3 length is 18 residues. On this clone: Its specificity is not known.

Study outcomes and limitations: Other equally common chains were less clonally expanded than HLA-associated TCR beta chains, a later analysis showed. Three of the chains that were CMV-associated were confirmed in vitro to be specific for CMV antigens.

The clonotype originates from a man in his forties in good health and CMV-seronegative. V is TRBV19 and J is TRBJ2-2; 12 bases are a match to TRBD2. The sample comprised PBMCs. CDR3 loop: CASTWGLAGGRGTGELFF. The DNA of the CDR3 is TGTGCCAGTACCTGGGGGCTAGCGGGGGGGCGTGGCACCGGGGAGCTGTTTTTT.